This record looks at one TCR beta chain sequence and its context. The antigen remains unidentified. Timing groups of about 4 and about 12 weeks for second doses were pooled. CDR1 and CDR2 (germline): SGHTA, FQGTGA. This CDR3 spans 13 amino acids. V was clipped by 2 bases and J by 1 base, with 5 bases between them. This specimen belongs to a study of T cell responses to AZD1222 COVID-19 vaccine. The study's findings and limits: Spike-specific TCR breadth and depth grew following two AZD1222 doses. Only after the peak T cell response were repertoires sampled. Baseline seropositives among AZD1222 recipients totaled only six or seven.

The data were produced by immunoSEQ multiplex PCR, yet TCRdb's version contains in-frame clones alone and is incomplete. The data show around 6,100 clones, roughly 86% seen once. The V call is TRBV7-3, the J call TRBJ1-1, with D maybe TRBD1 (5 bases). The sequence was collected from an adult who received the AZD1222 COVID-19 vaccine. Material: peripheral blood, obtained 28 days after the second AZD1222 dose. CDR3 DNA sequence: TGTGCCAGCAGCTTAGACAGGAACACTGAAGCTTTCTTT. It is translated as CASSLDRNTEAFF.